This TCR beta chain stems from a study of vaccination and CD4 T cells after COVID-19. Remarks on this clonotype: Its antigen is unidentified.

Treatment defined: roughly 11-day PBMC culture with coronavirus spike peptide pools or control peptides (ViraFEST assay). Harvesting of the unexposed donor's CD4+ T cells predated the COVID-19 pandemic (2011-2018). Cultured CD4+ T cells had their DNA profiled by the Oncomine TCR Beta short-read assay. Cultured CD4+ T cells yielded the extracted genomic DNA. TCRdb called the PCR reads again in MiXCR, with one record for every CDR3 protein. Here the sample spans approximately 9,000 distinct CDR3 sequences, roughly 35% being singletons. This receptor was taken from a human donor in good health. Sequencing was carried out using CD4+ T cells from blood, cultured in vitro.

The CDR3 protein is CASSIGGSYGYTF. In nucleotides, the CDR3 is TGTGCCAGTAGTATTGGGGGTTCCTATGGCTACACCTTC. The chain has TRBV19 and TRBJ1-2; a possible D gene is TRBD1 (5 bases). Germline values: CDR1 LNHDA, CDR2 SQIVND (reference sequence). Trimming took off 3 bases at V and 4 bases at J, with 9 bases between the two ends. The CDR3 is 13 residues long.